This TCR beta chain is from a study of shared clonotypes between healthy human individuals. Sequencing used immunoSEQ multiplex PCR; TCRdb keeps in-frame clones, though not all of them. The table shows about 490,000 clones, with approximately 80% occurring only once. The CDR3 loop spans 15 amino acids. CDR1 is MGHRA and CDR2 is YSYEKL in the germline V gene. As for this clone: At one end the junction does not follow the germline gene, possibly because of a read error. This sample includes further DNA sequences coding for the same CDR3.

Material for sequencing was PBMCs. The receptor's source is a woman aged 35 to 49 in good health. Some clones in this sample may be carry-over from other donors' samples. V gene TRBV4-1 combines with J gene TRBJ1-4, with TRBD1 matching over 7 bases. CDR3 loop: CASSQGGQGGFKLFF. The CDR3 DNA reads as TGCGCCAGCAGCCAAGGGGGGCAGGGGGGATTTAAACTGTTCTTT.